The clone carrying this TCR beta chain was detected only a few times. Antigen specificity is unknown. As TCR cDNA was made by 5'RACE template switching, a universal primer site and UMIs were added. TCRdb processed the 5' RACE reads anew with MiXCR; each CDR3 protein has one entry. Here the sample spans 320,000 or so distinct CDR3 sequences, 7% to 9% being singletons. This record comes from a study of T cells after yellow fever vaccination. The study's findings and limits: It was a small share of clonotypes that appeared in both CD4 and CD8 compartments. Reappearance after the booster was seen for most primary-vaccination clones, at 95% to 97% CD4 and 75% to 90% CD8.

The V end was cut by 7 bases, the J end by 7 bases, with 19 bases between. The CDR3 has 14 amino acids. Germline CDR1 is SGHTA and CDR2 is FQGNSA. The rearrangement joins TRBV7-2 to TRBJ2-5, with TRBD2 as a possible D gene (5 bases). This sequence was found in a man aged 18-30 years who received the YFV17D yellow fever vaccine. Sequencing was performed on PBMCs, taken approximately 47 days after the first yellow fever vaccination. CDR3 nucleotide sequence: TGTGCCAGCACATACTCCTGGGCGGGCGGGACCCAGTACTTC. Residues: CASTYSWAGGTQYF.